The 18 T cell receptor beta chains listed next were all sequenced from one sample in a study of T-cell reconstitution after alpha-beta-depleted transplantation in children. The TCRbeta library incorporated unique molecular identifiers. TCRdb used MiXCR to reprocess the PCR reads, holding one entry per CDR3 protein. The sample includes about 460,000 distinct CDR3 sequences, about 10% seen only once; the top ten take 2% to 2.5%. Sample: PBMCs, taken before TCRalphabeta/CD19-depleted stem cell transplant. These receptor sequences come from a child younger than 10 with inherited bone marrow failure, due to receive a stem cell transplant.

In this sample, this clonotype turned up a few times. V and J are TRBV3-1 and TRBJ2-2, with D perhaps matching TRBD2 (5 bases). V gave up 4 bases and J gave up 5 bases, with 11 bases separating them. Germline V gene lookup returns CDR1 LGHDT and CDR2 YNNKEL (reference sequence). The CDR3 is made up of 14 amino acids. The CDR3 bases are TGTGCCAGCAGCCCCGACGGGGAAACCGGGGAGCTGTTTTTT. Translated: CASSPDGETGELFF. Based on the CDR3 plus reference TRBV3-1 and TRBJ2-2, the full variable domain is DTAVSQTPKYLVTQMGNDKSIKCEQNLGHDTMYWYKQDSKKFLKIMFSYNNKELIINETVPNRFSPKSPDKAHLNLHINSLELGDSAVYFCASSPDGETGELFFGEGSRLTVL.

There are many counts of this clonotype. The V call is TRBV5-1, the J call TRBJ2-2; D perhaps matches TRBD1 (5 bases). The CDR3 loop spans 13 amino acids. Germline V gene lookup returns CDR1 SGHRS and CDR2 YFSETQ. V shed 5 bases and J shed 1 base, with 6 bases lying between them. CDR3 loop: CASSTGNTGELFF. The CDR3, as DNA: TGCGCCAGCAGTACAGGGAACACCGGGGAGCTGTTTTTT.

This clonotype was seen ten or more times. The V and J genes are TRBV4-2 and TRBJ1-3; D gene ambiguous. Trimming pared 6 bases from V and 0 bases from J, leaving 3 bases between. This CDR3 contains 12 residues. Germline V gene data show CDR1 as LGHNA and CDR2 as YNFKEQ. The CDR3 sequence is CASSGSGNTIYF. CDR3 nucleotides: TGTGCCAGCAGTGGCTCTGGAAACACCATATATTTT.

The chain is built from TRBV18 and TRBJ2-7; unclear D gene. V was clipped by 3 bases and J by 5 bases, with 14 bases between them. Per germline, CDR1 KGHSH and CDR2 LQKENI. This CDR3 spans 14 amino acids. This CDR3 is CASSPGLDPNEQYF. CDR3 in DNA: TGTGCCAGCTCACCCGGCCTAGACCCCAACGAGCAGTACTTC.

This clonotype was observed many times. The gene calls are TRBV29-1 and TRBJ2-7, with 10 bases lining up with TRBD2. V lost 4 bases to trimming and J lost 0 bases; unmatched junction nucleotides: 3. The length of the CDR3 is 14 residues. Germline loops: CDR1 SQVTM, CDR2 ANQGSEA. Here the CDR3 DNA reads TGCAGCGTTGCTTTAGCGGGAGGCTCCTACGAGCAGTACTTC. Protein product: CSVALAGGSYEQYF.

This clonotype has ten or more counts. This chain links TRBV6-1 with TRBJ2-3; tentatively, D is TRBD2 (6 bases). Germline V gene data show CDR1 as MNHNS and CDR2 as SASEGT. This CDR3 is 15 amino acids long. V was trimmed by 3 bases and J by 0 bases, leaving 10 bases between them. In DNA form, the CDR3 reads TGTGCCAGCAGTGAGAGCAGCGGGAGCACAGATACGCAGTATTTT. Protein product: CASSESSGSTDTQYF.

This clonotype occurred many times. The chain carries TRBV28 and TRBJ2-3; unclear D gene. CDR3 size: 14 residues. V gave up 5 bases and J gave up 0 bases, with 9 bases separating them. In germline, CDR1 is MDHEN, CDR2 SYDVKM. CDR3 nucleotides: TGTGCCAGCAGTGCCGCTCCTAGCACAGATACGCAGTATTTT. Amino acids: CASSAAPSTDTQYF.

There are a few counts of this clonotype. The chain couples TRBV4-1 to TRBJ2-7, with 10 positions matching TRBD2. Germline CDR1 reads MGHRA; CDR2 reads YSYEKL. J was trimmed by 4 bases and V by 2 bases; bases with no gene match: 8. The CDR3 consists of 16 residues. The CDR3 protein is CASSQTSSGRGYEQYF. In nucleotides, the CDR3 is TGCGCCAGCAGCCAAACCTCTAGCGGGAGAGGATACGAGCAGTACTTC.

This clonotype has a single count. The V gene is TRBV3-1, the J gene TRBJ2-1; 7 bases map to TRBD2. Germline V gene sequence: CDR1 LGHDT, CDR2 YNNKEL (reference sequence). The V gene end was trimmed by 8 bases and the J gene end by 4 bases; junction bases not matched to a gene: 11. The length of the CDR3 is 15 residues. The CDR3 region is CASSTDSGPYNEQFF. CDR3 coding DNA: TGTGCCAGCTCCACTGATAGCGGGCCGTACAATGAGCAGTTCTTC.

The V gene is TRBV6-1, the J gene TRBJ1-3; D gene ambiguous. This CDR3 is built from 13 residues. Trimming removed 7 bases at V and 7 bases at J, with 14 bases between. Germline CDR1 is MNHNS and CDR2 is SASEGT. This chain's CDR3 is CASKTRAGNTIYF. The CDR3 DNA follows: TGTGCCAGCAAGACCCGCGCGGGGAACACCATATATTTT.

The chain uses TRBV29-1 and TRBJ2-2, with D perhaps given as TRBD1 or TRBD2 (5 bases each). Trimming shortened V by 2 bases and J by 5 bases, and 12 bases separated the two germline ends. CDR1 and CDR2 (germline): SQVTM, ANQGSEA. This CDR3 is 14 amino acids long. The CDR3 DNA follows: TGCAGCGTTGAAACAGGAACGGGAACCGGGGAGCTGTTTTTT. This codes for CSVETGTGTGELFF.

This clonotype was seen ten or more times. The chain carries TRBV4-3 and TRBJ1-6; D not resolved. The CDR3 contains 17 residues. In germline, CDR1 is LGHNA, CDR2 YSLEER. V was shortened by 0 bases and J by 10 bases, with 19 bases between the two germline ends. CDR3 bases: TGCGCCAGCAGCCAAGATTCCCGTCCCCTGCAAATATCACCCCTCCACTTT. Encoded protein: CASSQDSRPLQISPLHF.

The sample holds many counts of this clonotype. This chain joins TRBV29-1 and TRBJ2-2; TRBD1 agrees at 8 bases. This CDR3 contains 17 residues. CDR1 and CDR2 from the germline V gene are SQVTM and ANQGSEA. With 7 bases clipped from V and 0 bases from J, the junction kept 13 bases outside the gene matches. CDR3 sequence: CSARRDRRTSNTGELFF. The CDR3 region has the DNA TGCAGCGCGCGCCGGGACAGGCGCACGTCGAACACCGGGGAGCTGTTTTTT.

A few counts support this clonotype. This chain links TRBV4-3 with TRBJ1-2, with 10 bases aligning to TRBD1. V gave up 0 bases and J gave up 2 bases; unmatched junction bases: 3. The germline V gene encodes CDR1 LGHNA and CDR2 YSLEER. CDR3 length: 16 amino acids. The CDR3 region has the DNA TGCGCCAGCAGCCAAGATGTGACAGGGGGCAACTATGGCTACACCTTC. Encoded protein: CASSQDVTGGNYGYTF.

This clonotype was observed many times. This sequence joins TRBV5-4 and TRBJ1-2, with 9 bases lining up with TRBD1. V trimming: 0 bases; J trimming: 1 base; junction bases outside the gene matches: 4. The CDR3 sequence is 16 residues long. CDR1 SGHNT and CDR2 YYREEE come from the germline V gene (reference sequence). Here the CDR3 DNA reads TGTGCCAGCAGCTTGGAGACAGGGGGAGATAACTATGGCTACACCTTC. This sequence encodes CASSLETGGDNYGYTF.

This clonotype was observed many times. The CDR3 is CASSYWTGGTEAFF. For the CDR3, the DNA is TGTGCCAGCAGCTACTGGACAGGAGGCACTGAAGCTTTCTTT. V is TRBV28 and J is TRBJ1-1; 7 nucleotides match TRBD1. Germline V gene sequence: CDR1 MDHEN, CDR2 SYDVKM. This CDR3 has 14 amino acids. The J segment lost 4 bases and the V segment lost 6 bases, leaving 8 bases of the junction unmatched.

This clonotype was seen many times. The genes are TRBV25-1 and TRBJ2-1, with D perhaps matching TRBD1 (5 bases). The CDR3 runs to 13 residues. Deletions cut 5 bases from V and 6 bases from J, with 11 bases between. Germline values: CDR1 MGHDK, CDR2 SYGVNS. The chain's CDR3 is CASSHQGSNEQFF. The DNA of the CDR3 is TGTGCCAGCAGTCATCAGGGTTCCAATGAGCAGTTCTTC. Full variable domain (remainder filled in from reference TRBV25-1 and TRBJ2-1): EADIYQTPRYLVIGTGKKITLECSQTMGHDKMYWYQQDPGMELHLIHYSYGVNSTEKGDLSSESTVSRIRTEHFPLTLESARPSHTSQYLCASSHQGSNEQFFGPGTRLTVL.

This clonotype appeared many times. The DNA for the CDR3 is TGTGCCAGCAGCAAATTGAAGCTGGAAGAAGCTTTCTTT. Translating it yields CASSKLKLEEAFF. The chain is built from TRBV21-1 and TRBJ1-1. TRBV21-1 is reported as a pseudogene. This CDR3 contains 13 residues.